This entry concerns a single T cell receptor beta chain. The antigen is unknown. This sample was taken from a study of early T cells in non-severe SARS-CoV-2 infection. General study results and limits: Matching with VDJdb favored anti-spike CD8 responses (missing private and CD4 specificities).

The CDR3 covers 15 residues. Trimming took off 2 bases at V and 5 bases at J, with 16 bases between the two ends. CDR1 and CDR2 from the germline V gene are SGHRS and YFSETQ. TCRdb passed the 5' RACE reads through MiXCR, listing each CDR3 protein once. The top ten hold about 10% of the sample, which has over 45,000 distinct CDR3 sequences, about 7.7% seen once. This sequence joins TRBV5-1 and TRBJ2-5, with unresolved D. The source is an adult who was a healthcare worker with PCR-confirmed SARS-CoV-2 infection or an uninfected control (not recorded which). The specimen was whole blood, collected at baseline. In DNA form, the CDR3 reads TGCGCCAGCAGCTTTGGCCACCCAGGTGGGGAGACCCAGTACTTC. Its translation: CASSFGHPGGETQYF.